Listed below are T cell receptor beta chains from one sample, sequenced in a study of blood T cells in healthy people across ages. MiXCR was run by TCRdb on the 5' RACE reads, yielding one entry per CDR3 protein. This table has around 990,000 distinct CDR3 sequences, roughly two fifths appearing once. The sample taken for sequencing was blood. The origin of the receptors is a man younger than 30 in good health. Each CDR3 is given with its conserved first and last residue. D genes are given only for firm matches. The size field is filled for only some rows; it gives once, few, many or a size class.

D: -
J: TRBJ1-1
size: -
length: 14
V: TRBV7-9
CDR3: CASSPDIMNTEAFF
DNA: TGTGCCAGCAGCCCTGACATCATGAACACTGAAGCTTTCTTT

D: -
J: TRBJ2-2
size: -
length: 11
V: TRBV4-2
CDR3: CASSVFGELFF
DNA: TGTGCCAGCAGCGTCTTCGGGGAGCTGTTTTTT

D: -
J: TRBJ1-2
size: few
length: 14
V: TRBV27
CDR3: CASSSWQGVGGYTF
DNA: TGTGCCAGCAGTTCGTGGCAGGGAGTTGGGGGCTACACCTTC

D: -
J: TRBJ1-3
size: -
length: 13
V: TRBV29-1
CDR3: CSVAAGAGNTIYF
DNA: TGCAGCGTTGCGGCGGGGGCTGGAAACACCATATATTTT

D: TRBD1
J: TRBJ1-5
size: -
length: 18
V: TRBV28
CDR3: CASSLYRDGQGPNQPQHF
DNA: TGTGCCAGCAGTTTATACCGGGATGGACAGGGACCCAATCAGCCCCAGCATTTT

D: -
J: TRBJ2-3
size: -
length: 17
V: TRBV24-1
CDR3: CATSDTTRQASTDTQYF
DNA: TGTGCCACCAGTGATACCACCCGACAGGCTAGCACAGATACGCAGTATTTT

D: TRBD1
J: TRBJ1-2
size: few
length: 15
V: TRBV7-2
CDR3: CASSLNRGASYGYTF
DNA: TGTGCCAGCAGCCTAAACAGGGGCGCCAGCTATGGCTACACCTTC

D: -
J: TRBJ2-3
size: few
length: 16
V: TRBV11-1
CDR3: CASSSVGPASTDTQYF
DNA: TGTGCCAGCAGCAGTGTGGGACCAGCTAGCACAGATACGCAGTATTTT

D: -
J: TRBJ2-7
size: -
length: 16
V: TRBV20-1
CDR3: CSARETGASSYNEQYF
DNA: TGCAGTGCTAGAGAAACGGGGGCCAGCTCCTACAATGAGCAGTACTTC

D: -
J: TRBJ1-1
size: -
length: 13
V: TRBV11-2
CDR3: CASSLVSPGRAFF
DNA: TGTGCCAGCAGCTTAGTGTCTCCTGGGAGAGCTTTCTTT

D: TRBD1
J: TRBJ1-6
size: -
length: 17
V: TRBV11-2
CDR3: CASSEEFGTGRNSPLHF
DNA: TGTGCCAGCAGCGAAGAATTCGGGACAGGTCGTAATTCACCCCTCCACTTT

D: -
J: TRBJ2-1
size: -
length: 18
V: TRBV20-1
CDR3: CSAKTPTGELSSYNEQFF
DNA: TGCAGTGCTAAGACCCCGACGGGGGAATTAAGCTCCTACAATGAGCAGTTCTTC

D: TRBD1
J: TRBJ2-3
size: -
length: 17
V: TRBV12-3/TRBV12-4
CDR3: CASSLGPPGQSTDTQYF
DNA: TGTGCCAGCAGTCTGGGCCCTCCGGGACAGAGCACAGATACGCAGTATTTT

D: -
J: TRBJ1-2
size: -
length: 16
V: TRBV3-1
CDR3: CASSQGSRGSNYGYTF
DNA: TGTGCCAGCAGCCAAGGTTCGCGGGGGTCCAACTATGGCTACACCTTC